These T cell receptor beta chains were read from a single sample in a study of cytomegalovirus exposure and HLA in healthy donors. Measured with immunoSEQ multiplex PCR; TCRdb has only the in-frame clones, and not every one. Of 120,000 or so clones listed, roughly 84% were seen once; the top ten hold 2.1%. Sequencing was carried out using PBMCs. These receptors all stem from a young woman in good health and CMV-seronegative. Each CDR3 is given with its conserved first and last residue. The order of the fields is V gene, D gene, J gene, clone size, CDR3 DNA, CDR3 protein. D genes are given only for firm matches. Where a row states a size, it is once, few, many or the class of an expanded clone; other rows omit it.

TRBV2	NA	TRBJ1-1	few	TGTGCCAGCAGTGCAGTTAATGTTGTACAGAACCGGGGAGCTTTCTTT	CASSAVNVVQNRGAFF
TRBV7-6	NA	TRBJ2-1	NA	TGTGCCAGCAGCGACGGAGAGGGTTGGATCAATGAGCAGTTCTTC	CASSDGEGWINEQFF
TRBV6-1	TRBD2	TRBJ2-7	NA	TGTGCCAGCAGTGAAACTAGCGGGGGGGGGACCTACGAGCAGTACTTC	CASSETSGGGTYEQYF
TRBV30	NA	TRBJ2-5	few	TGTGCCTGGAGTGTAGAGGAGACCCAGTACTTC	CAWSVEETQYF
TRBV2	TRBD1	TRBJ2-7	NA	TGTGCCAGCAGTGAGGGGAGCCGGGACAGGGCCCGAAGGTCCGTTTACGAGCAGTACTTC	CASSEGSRDRARRSVYEQYF
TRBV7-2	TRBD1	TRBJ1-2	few	TGTGCCAGCAGCTCATCGGACAGGATGGGCTACACCTTC	CASSSSDRMGYTF
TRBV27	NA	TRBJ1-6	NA	TGTGCCAGCAGTTTCTCGGGAGGGGGAAATTCACCCCTCCACTTT	CASSFSGGGNSPLHF
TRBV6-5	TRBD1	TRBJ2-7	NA	TGTGCCAGCAGTTACGATCAGGGGGACGACGAGCAGTACTTC	CASSYDQGDDEQYF
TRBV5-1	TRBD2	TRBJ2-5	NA	TGCGCCAGCCGCCCGGGTTGGCGGGGGGGCCTGGAGACCCAGTACTTC	CASRPGWRGGLETQYF
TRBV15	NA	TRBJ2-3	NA	TGTGCCACCCGAAATGGCGGGGGCCCCGCTGATACGCAGTATTTT	CATRNGGGPADTQYF
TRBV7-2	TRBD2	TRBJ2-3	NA	TGTGCCAGCAGTAGCGGGGGGGCCGCAGATACGCAGTATTTT	CASSSGGAADTQYF
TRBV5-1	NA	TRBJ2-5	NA	TGCGCCAGCAGCTTGGTCCCAGGGTACCAAGAGACCCAGTACTTC	CASSLVPGYQETQYF
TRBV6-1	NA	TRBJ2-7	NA	TGTGCCAGCAGTCAAAGGGACTTCGAGCAGTACTTC	CASSQRDFEQYF
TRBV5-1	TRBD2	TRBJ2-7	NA	TGCGCCAGCAGCTCAAGACTAGCGGGGAAGAGGAACGAGCAGTACTTC	CASSSRLAGKRNEQYF
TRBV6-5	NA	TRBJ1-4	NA	TGTGCCAGCAGTGAGTACCCGGGAGCCAGTGGGGTTTTT	CASSEYPGASGVF
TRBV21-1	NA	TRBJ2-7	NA	TGTGCCAGCAGCTTCTGGACAGCCGTCGGCGGCGACGAAGAGGTGGAGCAGTACTTC	CASSFWTAVGGDEEVEQYF
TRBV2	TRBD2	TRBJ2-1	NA	TGTGCCAGCAGTGAAAGGAGACTAGCGGTATACAATGAGCAGTTCTTC	CASSERRLAVYNEQFF
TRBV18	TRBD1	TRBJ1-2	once	TGTGCCAGCTCACCAGACCAGGGGGATGGCTACACCTTC	CASSPDQGDGYTF
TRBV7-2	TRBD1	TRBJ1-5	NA	TGTGCCAGCAGCACGGGACAGATCAATCAGCCCCAGCATTTT	CASSTGQINQPQHF
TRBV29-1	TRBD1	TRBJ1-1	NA	TGCAGCGTTGAAGGTTCCGGACAGGGGAAGATTGAAGCTTTCTTT	CSVEGSGQGKIEAFF
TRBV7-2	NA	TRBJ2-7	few	TGTGCCAGCAGCTTAAAAGGGGCCTACGAGCAGTACTTC	CASSLKGAYEQYF
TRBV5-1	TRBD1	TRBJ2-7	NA	TGCGCCAGCAGCGAGGGGACAGGGGGAGGCGAGCAGTACTTC	CASSEGTGGGEQYF
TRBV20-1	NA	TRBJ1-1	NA	TGCTCAGGTCAACTGAACACTGAAGCTTTCTTT	CSGQLNTEAFF
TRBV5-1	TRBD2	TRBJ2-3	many	TGCGCCAGCTTCCTGGGGCTAGCGGGGACTACAGATACGCAGTATTTT	CASFLGLAGTTDTQYF
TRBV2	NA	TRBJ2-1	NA	TGTGCCAGCCCAGGGTCCAATTACAATGAGCAGTTCTTC	CASPGSNYNEQFF
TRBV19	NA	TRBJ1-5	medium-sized	TGTGCCAGTAATAAGGTTTCCAGGGGTCAGCCCCAGCATTTT	CASNKVSRGQPQHF
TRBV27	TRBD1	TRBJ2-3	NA	TGTGCCAGCAGTTTAGCCTACAGGGGACCCCTCGATACGCAGTATTTT	CASSLAYRGPLDTQYF
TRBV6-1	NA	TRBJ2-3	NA	TGTGCCAGCAGTGGAGCCGGTGTCAGCACAGATACGCAGTATTTT	CASSGAGVSTDTQYF
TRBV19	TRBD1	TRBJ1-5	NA	TGTGCCAGTAGTATAGAAGGAAACAGGGGGTATCAGCCCCAGCATTTT	CASSIEGNRGYQPQHF
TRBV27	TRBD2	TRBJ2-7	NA	TGTGCCAGCCGCCGCGCGGGGGAGCTCTACGAGCAGTACTTC	CASRRAGELYEQYF
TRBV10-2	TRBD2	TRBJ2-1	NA	TGCGCCAGCAGAAAACTCGGACTAGCGGGGGGGGACAATGAGCAGTTCTTC	CASRKLGLAGGDNEQFF
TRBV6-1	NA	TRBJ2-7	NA	TGTGCCAGCAGTGAAGGACTATACTACGAGCAGTACTTC	CASSEGLYYEQYF
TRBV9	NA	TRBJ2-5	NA	TGTGCCAGCAGCGTAGGACAGTTACAAGAGACCCAGTACTTC	CASSVGQLQETQYF
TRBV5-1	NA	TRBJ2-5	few	TGCGCCAGCAGCATTAGGGGGGGCCAGGGGGAGACCCAGTACTTC	CASSIRGGQGETQYF
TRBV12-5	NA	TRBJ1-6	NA	TGTGCTAGTGGTTTGGGAGGGTTGAATTCACCCCTCCACTTT	CASGLGGLNSPLHF
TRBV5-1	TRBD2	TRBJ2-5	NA	TGCGCCAGCAGCTTGGAATTTGGGAGGGAAGAGACCCAGTACTTC	CASSLEFGREETQYF
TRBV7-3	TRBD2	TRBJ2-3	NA	TGTGCCAGCAGCTTGCGAGCGGGGGGACCGCAGTATTTT	CASSLRAGGPQYF
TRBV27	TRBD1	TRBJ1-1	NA	TGTGCCAGCAGTTTAATGACAGGGGCTGAAGCTTTCTTT	CASSLMTGAEAFF
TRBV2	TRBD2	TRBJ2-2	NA	TGTGCCAGCAGTCAACCCCCGGGACTAGCGGGGAGGGCTGCCACCGGGGAGCTGTTTTTT	CASSQPPGLAGRAATGELFF
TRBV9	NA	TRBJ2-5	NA	TGTGCCAGCAGCGTAGGTTTAAGAGGGGAGACCCAGTACTTC	CASSVGLRGETQYF
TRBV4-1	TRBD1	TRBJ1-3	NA	TGCGCCAGCAGCCATGTCGGACAGGGGTTCTCTGGAAACACCATATATTTT	CASSHVGQGFSGNTIYF
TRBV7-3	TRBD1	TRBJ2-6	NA	TGTGCCAGCAGCTCTAACAGGGGAGGGGCCAACGTCCTGACTTTC	CASSSNRGGANVLTF
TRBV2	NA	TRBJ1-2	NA	TGTGCCAGCACCGGGAGGACTAACTATGGCTACACCTTC	CASTGRTNYGYTF
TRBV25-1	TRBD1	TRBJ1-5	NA	TGTGCCAGCAGTTTACAGGGGAGCAATCAGCCCCAGCATTTT	CASSLQGSNQPQHF
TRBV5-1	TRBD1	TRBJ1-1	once	TGCGCCAGCAGCTTAGGGACAGCTTACACTGAAGCTTTCTTT	CASSLGTAYTEAFF
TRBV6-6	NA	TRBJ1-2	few	TGTGCCAGCAGTTACTCGAGTCGGGACAACACCTTC	CASSYSSRDNTF
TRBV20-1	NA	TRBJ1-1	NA	TGCAGTGCTGAGGGCCGGGCGGGTTTCTTT	CSAEGRAGFF
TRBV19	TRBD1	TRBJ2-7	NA	TGTGCCAGTAGTGCCCCCGGGACAGGGTCCTACGAGCAGTACTTC	CASSAPGTGSYEQYF
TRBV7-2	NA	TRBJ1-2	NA	TGTGCCAGCAGCTCCAGGTCCCCGGCTGGCTACACCTTC	CASSSRSPAGYTF
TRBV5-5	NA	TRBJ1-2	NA	TGTGCCAGCAGCATAACAGGGAGTCCTAACTATGGCTACACCTTC	CASSITGSPNYGYTF
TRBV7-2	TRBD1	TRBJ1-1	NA	TGTGCCAGCAGCTTATACCCCGGGACAGGGGAAACTGAAGCTTTCTTT	CASSLYPGTGETEAFF
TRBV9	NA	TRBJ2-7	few	TGTGCCAGCAGCGCGGGCCCCGGGGGCTCCTACGAGCAGTACTTC	CASSAGPGGSYEQYF
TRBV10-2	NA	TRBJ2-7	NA	TGCGCCAGCAGTGGTTCCGGGACTTACTCCTACGAGCAGTACTTC	CASSGSGTYSYEQYF
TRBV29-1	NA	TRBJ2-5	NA	TGCAGCGTTGAAGATGTAGGGAACAGGGTGCAAGAGACCCAGTACTTC	CSVEDVGNRVQETQYF
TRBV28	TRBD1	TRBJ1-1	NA	TGTGCCAGCACCTTACAGGGGACGGACACTGAAGCTTTCTTT	CASTLQGTDTEAFF
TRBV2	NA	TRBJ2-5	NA	TGTGCCAGCACCTGGGGGGGCCGCCAAGAGACCCAGTACTTC	CASTWGGRQETQYF